This TCR beta chain is drawn from a study of a mutant IDH1 vaccine in newly diagnosed glioma. Study details: Patients began vaccination 4-6 weeks after radiotherapy alone, or with temozolomide cycles. Former treatment meant radiotherapy, temozolomide, or both; the majority had gotten both. Study-wide findings and caveats: Immune responses arising from the vaccine appeared in approximately 93% of patients.

Method: immunoSEQ multiplex PCR; TCRdb's copy keeps in-frame clones and lacks some. The repertoire has approximately 44,000 clones, around 93% of them found once; the top ten carry 3% to 4.5%. Concerning this clone: Its antigen remains unidentified.

Time point: week 23, last vaccination. The investigators gave 300 ug of mutant IDH1 20-mer peptide in each vaccine dose, together with topical imiquimod. The V end lost 4 bases, the J end lost 3 bases, and 10 bases lay between the germline ends. Per the germline V gene, CDR1 is GTSNPN and CDR2 is SVGIG (reference sequence). The CDR3 has 13 residues. This TCR derives from a man aged 45 to 65 with glioma. This chain uses TRBV30 with TRBJ1-5; D is unclear. The sample in question was PBMCs, obtained from a glioma patient whose treatment included an IDH1 peptide vaccine. The DNA of the CDR3 is TGTGCCTGGAACCCGGCGGACAATCAGCCCCAGCATTTT. Its protein is CAWNPADNQPQHF.